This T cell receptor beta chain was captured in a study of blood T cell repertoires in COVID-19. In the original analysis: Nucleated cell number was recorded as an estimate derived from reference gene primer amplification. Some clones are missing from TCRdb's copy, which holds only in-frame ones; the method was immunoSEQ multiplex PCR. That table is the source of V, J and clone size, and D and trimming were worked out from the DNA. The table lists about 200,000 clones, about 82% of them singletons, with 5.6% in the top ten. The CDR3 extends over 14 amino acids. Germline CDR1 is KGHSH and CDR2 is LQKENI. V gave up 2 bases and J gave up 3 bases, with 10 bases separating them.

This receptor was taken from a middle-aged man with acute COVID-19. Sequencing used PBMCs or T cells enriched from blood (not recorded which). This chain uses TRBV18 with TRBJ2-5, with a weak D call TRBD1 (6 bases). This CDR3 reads CASSPRAGEETQYF. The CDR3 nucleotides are TGTGCCAGCTCACCAAGGGCAGGGGAAGAGACCCAGTACTTC.